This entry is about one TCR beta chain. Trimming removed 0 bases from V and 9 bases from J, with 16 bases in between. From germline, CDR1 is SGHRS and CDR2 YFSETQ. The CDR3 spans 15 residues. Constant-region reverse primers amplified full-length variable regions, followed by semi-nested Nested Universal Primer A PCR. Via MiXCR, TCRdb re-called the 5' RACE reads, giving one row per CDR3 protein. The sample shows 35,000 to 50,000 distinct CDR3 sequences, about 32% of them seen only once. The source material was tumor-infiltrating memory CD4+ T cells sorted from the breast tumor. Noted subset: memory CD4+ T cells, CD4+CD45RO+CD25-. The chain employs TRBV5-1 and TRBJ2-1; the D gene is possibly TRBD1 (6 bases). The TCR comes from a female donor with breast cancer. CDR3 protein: CASSLDGRGLGEQFF. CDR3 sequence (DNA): TGCGCCAGCAGCTTGGATGGCAGGGGTTTGGGTGAGCAGTTCTTC.